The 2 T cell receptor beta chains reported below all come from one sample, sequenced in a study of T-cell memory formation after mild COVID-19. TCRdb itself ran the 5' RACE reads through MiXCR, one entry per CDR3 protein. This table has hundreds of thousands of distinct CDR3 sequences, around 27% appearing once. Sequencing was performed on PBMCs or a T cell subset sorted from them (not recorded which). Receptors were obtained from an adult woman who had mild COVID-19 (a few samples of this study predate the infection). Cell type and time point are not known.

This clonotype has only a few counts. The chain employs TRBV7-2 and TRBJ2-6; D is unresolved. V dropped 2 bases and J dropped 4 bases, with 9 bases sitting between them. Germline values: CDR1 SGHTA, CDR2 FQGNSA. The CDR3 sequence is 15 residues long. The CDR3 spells CASSLRVSGANVLTF. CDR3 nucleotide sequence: TGTGCCAGCAGCTTAAGGGTATCCGGGGCCAACGTCCTGACTTTC. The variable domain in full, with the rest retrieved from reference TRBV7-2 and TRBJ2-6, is GAGVSQSPSNKVTEKGKDVELRCDPISGHTALYWYRQSLGQGLEFLIYFQGNSAPDKSGLPSDRFSAERTGGSVSTLTIQRTQQEDSAVYLCASSLRVSGANVLTFGAGSRLTVL.

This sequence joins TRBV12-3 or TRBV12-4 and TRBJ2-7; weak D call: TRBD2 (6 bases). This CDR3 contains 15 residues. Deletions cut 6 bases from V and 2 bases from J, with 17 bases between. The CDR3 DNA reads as TGTGCCAGCAGCCCGTCAGGGACTGGGGCCTACGAGCAGTACTTC. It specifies CASSPSGTGAYEQYF.